There are a few counts of the clone carrying this T cell receptor beta chain. These data are taken from a study of glioma-infiltrating T cells after dendritic cell vaccination. The data were produced by immunoSEQ multiplex PCR, yet TCRdb's version contains in-frame clones alone and is incomplete. Here the sample spans tens of thousands of clones, 70% to 90% being singletons. The CDR3 has 14 amino acids. V lost 2 bases to trimming and J lost 8 bases; unmatched junction nucleotides: 5. Germline CDR1 is MNHEY and CDR2 is SVGAGI. This sequence joins TRBV6-5 and TRBJ1-2; TRBD1 matches at 10 bases. Here the sequenced sample was blood, taken before dendritic cell vaccination. The receptor's source is a human donor with glioblastoma. In DNA, the CDR3 is TGTGCCAGCAGTTACCGGACAGGGGGGATCGGCTACACCTTC. As protein: CASSYRTGGIGYTF.